The TCR beta chain under discussion was sequenced for a study of cytomegalovirus exposure and HLA in healthy donors. Broader study findings: Cytomegalovirus-associated TCR beta chains were listed, numbering over 150.

Germline V gives CDR1 SSHAT, CDR2 FNYEAQ (reference sequence). This CDR3 is built from 15 residues. With 5 bases clipped from V and 6 bases from J, the junction kept 4 bases outside the gene matches. Remarks on this clone: What it binds is not known.

The data were produced by immunoSEQ multiplex PCR, yet TCRdb's version contains in-frame clones alone and is incomplete. The sample consists of more than 100,000 clones, about 90% of them appearing once. What was sequenced was PBMCs. The J gene is TRBJ1-4, the V gene TRBV7-7; 12 positions agree with TRBD1. The sequence was obtained from a man under 40 in good health and CMV-seronegative. The CDR3 DNA reads TGTGCCAGCAGCCCCGGGACAGGGGGCGATGAAAAACTGTTTTTT. Protein sequence: CASSPGTGGDEKLFF.